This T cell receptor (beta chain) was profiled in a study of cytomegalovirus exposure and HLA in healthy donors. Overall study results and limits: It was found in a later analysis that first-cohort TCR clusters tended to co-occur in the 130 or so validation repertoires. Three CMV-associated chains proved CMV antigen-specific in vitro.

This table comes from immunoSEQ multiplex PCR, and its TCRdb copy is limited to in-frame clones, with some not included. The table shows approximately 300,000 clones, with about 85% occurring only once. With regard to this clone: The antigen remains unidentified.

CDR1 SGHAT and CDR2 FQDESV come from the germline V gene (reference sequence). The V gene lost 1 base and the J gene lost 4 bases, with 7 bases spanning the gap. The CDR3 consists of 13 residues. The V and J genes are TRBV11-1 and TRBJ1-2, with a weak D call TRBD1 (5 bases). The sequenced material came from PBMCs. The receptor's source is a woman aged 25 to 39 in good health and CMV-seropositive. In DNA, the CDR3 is TGTGCCAGCAGCTTAGGGACAACCTATGGCTACACCTTC. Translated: CASSLGTTYGYTF.